A selection of T cell receptor beta chains follows, all from one sample in a study of a mutant IDH1 vaccine in newly diagnosed glioma. Measured with immunoSEQ multiplex PCR; TCRdb has only the in-frame clones, and not every one. In the table there are about 66,000 clones, about 73% of which are singletons. The antigens these receptors bind are not known. This sample comprised PBMCs, obtained from a glioma patient whose treatment included an IDH1 peptide vaccine. Receptors originate from a man between 45 and 60 years old with glioma. Each CDR3 is given with its conserved first and last residue.

TRBJ2-7 TRBV30 CAWAGGASSYEQYF
TRBJ1-5 TRBV2 CASSAAVRAGYQPQHF
TRBJ2-1 TRBV29-1 CSVVSGGKLYYNEQFF
TRBJ1-1 TRBV28 CASGTQGGEAFF
TRBJ2-7 TRBV6-1 CASRLAGPSYEQYF
TRBJ2-1 TRBV7-3 CASRDGRGDNNEQFF
TRBJ1-5 TRBV18 CASSPRDGLNQPQHF
TRBJ2-6 TRBV6-1 CASSESLGSGANVLTF
TRBJ1-2 TRBV19 CASSIWARSYGYTF
TRBJ1-6 TRBV5-6 CASSLGGHAAYNSPLHF
TRBJ1-1 TRBV5-1 CASTFTRDTEAFF
TRBJ2-2 TRBV7-2 CASSLGLEIGELFF
TRBJ1-4 TRBV2 CASSGKTGRANEKLFF
TRBJ1-6 TRBV2 CASSDGRGNSPLHF
TRBJ1-5 TRBV30 CAWSRDLREPQHF
TRBJ2-3 TRBV7-8 CASSIPSTGAPDTQYF
TRBJ1-1 TRBV7-8 CASRLTGRNTEAFF
TRBJ1-5 TRBV19 CASTPGALIMTSNQPQHF
TRBJ2-4 TRBV6-6 CASSNTGGIQYF
TRBJ2-3 TRBV7-9 CASSFSGQTDTQYF
TRBJ2-3 TRBV5-1 CASSFTAGEDTQYF
TRBJ2-7 TRBV5-1 CASSLDWGSYEQYF
TRBJ2-1 TRBV14 CASSLSGQRGSQFF
TRBJ2-7 TRBV28 CASSSGQLKRSEQYF
TRBJ2-1 TRBV7-2 CASSLAVRDEQFF
TRBJ1-1 TRBV29-1 CSVAETGDTEAFF
TRBJ2-7 TRBV29-1 CSAAGDRVAEQYF
TRBJ1-5 TRBV9 CASSAGQALNQPQHF
TRBJ1-1 TRBV5-1 CASSSTTTVNTEAFF
TRBJ1-2 TRBV5-4 CASSTQGLGYGYTF
TRBJ2-7 TRBV25-1 CASSRTGSYEQYF
TRBJ2-7 TRBV7-3 CASSLTPRGEQYF
TRBJ2-2 TRBV18 CASSHETGANTGELFF
TRBJ2-7 TRBV4-1 CASSQDPGMDPYEQYF
TRBJ1-4 TRBV6-6 CASSYSGQGNEKLFF
TRBJ1-1 TRBV25-1 CASSELGDTEAFF
TRBJ1-2 TRBV7-9 CASSPVPQGNYGYTF
TRBJ1-1 TRBV9 CASSSTPRGQGAGTEAFF
TRBJ2-2 TRBV7-8 CASSLGTGELFF
TRBJ1-2 TRBV6-6 CATPLGQGDGYTF
TRBJ1-1 TRBV28 CASSASGSGVTEAFF
TRBJ2-1 TRBV30 CAWSGGAGGDGFGNEQFF
TRBJ1-2 TRBV29-1 CSVAVRGYGYTF
TRBJ1-1 TRBV27 CASSLGGPTEAFF
TRBJ2-1 TRBV7-9 CASSLAGSSYNEQFF
TRBJ2-1 TRBV6-5 CASRTSDGNEQFF
TRBJ1-5 TRBV27 CASSSQGPSNQPQHF
TRBJ1-2 TRBV10-3 CAISESMARLANYGYTF
TRBJ2-6 TRBV2 CASSETSGANVLTF
TRBJ1-1 TRBV10-1 CASSDTGENTEAFF
TRBJ1-5 TRBV2 CASSVQSNQPQHF
TRBJ2-1 TRBV30 CAWSFEGTGEFF
TRBJ1-5 TRBV10-1 CASSEREYTGGNQPQHF
TRBJ1-1 TRBV2 CASSDLADNTEAFF
TRBJ1-1 TRBV18 CASSPPAGTEAFF
TRBJ2-1 TRBV28 CASSLSTLGGEQFF
TRBJ2-2 TRBV10-3 CAISGNYGTRTGELFF